This is a list of T cell receptor beta chains from one sample in a study of control samples from healthy donors and cancer patients. Repertoires were generated with immunoSEQ multiplex PCR, while TCRdb's copy carries only in-frame clones and drops some. This table holds about 140,000 clones, about 90% found once. Sequenced input: blood. The receptors were sampled from a man aged 18 to 29 in good health. Both conserved end residues are part of each CDR3. A D gene is named only where the DNA matches it firmly. Size is omitted from some rows. Given values are once, few, many or a class for expanded clones.

>TRBV28|-|-|TRBJ2-1
TGTGCCAGCAGTTTGACCGATTTCGGAAGCAATGAGCAGTTCTTC
CASSLTDFGSNEQFF
>TRBV6-5|few|-|TRBJ1-2
TGTGCCAGCAGCCGAAAGGCGCCCTTCGATGGCTACACCTTC
CASSRKAPFDGYTF
>TRBV5-8|-|TRBD1|TRBJ2-5
TGTGCCAGCAGCTACGGGACAGGGGCTCAAGAGACCCAGTACTTC
CASSYGTGAQETQYF
>TRBV6-5|-|-|TRBJ1-5
TGTGCCAGCAGTTACTCGGGGCAGTATCAGCCCCAGCATTTT
CASSYSGQYQPQHF
>TRBV24-1|-|-|TRBJ1-5
TGTGCCACCAGTGAAGAGGGTCTGGGCCAGCCCCAGCATTTT
CATSEEGLGQPQHF
>TRBV5-5|-|-|TRBJ1-6
TGTGCCAGCAGCCCGGACGGAGAGGAAGCTTATAATTCACCCCTCCACTTT
CASSPDGEEAYNSPLHF
>TRBV7-6|-|-|TRBJ2-2
TGTGCCAGCAGTATGGGCAGCCTCACCGGGGAGCTGTTTTTT
CASSMGSLTGELFF
>TRBV18|-|-|TRBJ1-2
TGTGCCAGCTCACTCGGGACGGCTTATGGCTACACCTTC
CASSLGTAYGYTF
>TRBV28|-|-|TRBJ1-4
TGTGCCAGCAGTCACACAGGCTACCGTAATGAAAAACTGTTTTTT
CASSHTGYRNEKLFF
>TRBV3-1/TRBV3-2|once|-|TRBJ2-5
TGTGCCAGCAGCCGCCAGGGGTCCCAAGAGACCCAGTACTTC
CASSRQGSQETQYF
>TRBV6-4|-|-|TRBJ2-4
TGTGCCAGCAGTGATTTGATAGGGGCAGACATTCAGTACTTC
CASSDLIGADIQYF
>TRBV12-3/TRBV12-4|-|-|TRBJ2-7
TGTGCCAGCGGAAGGGGGGAGTTTGACGAGCAGTACTTC
CASGRGEFDEQYF
>TRBV3-1/TRBV3-2|-|-|TRBJ1-3
TGTGCCAGCAGCCGGGACCCTGGTAGCTCTGGAAACACCATATATTTT
CASSRDPGSSGNTIYF
>TRBV28|-|TRBD1|TRBJ1-6
TGTGCCAGCAGTTCGTCGGACAGGGGGAATTCACCCCTCCACTTT
CASSSSDRGNSPLHF
>TRBV7-2|-|-|TRBJ2-1
TGTGCCAGCAGCTTAGAAGGACATTACAATGAGCAGTTCTTC
CASSLEGHYNEQFF
>TRBV30|-|TRBD1|TRBJ2-3
TGTGCCTGGATGGGGACAGGGCCAGATACGCAGTATTTT
CAWMGTGPDTQYF
>TRBV5-6|-|TRBD2|TRBJ2-5
TGTGCCAGCAGCTTGGTGGGCCGCGGGAGGGCCAGGGAGACCCAGTACTTC
CASSLVGRGRARETQYF
>TRBV7-2|-|-|TRBJ1-6
TGTGCCAGCAGCTCACGGGGGGCAGGGGCTTATAATTCACCCCTCCACTTT
CASSSRGAGAYNSPLHF
>TRBV4-3|many|TRBD1|TRBJ2-7
TGCGCCAGCAGCCAATCTGTTGGACAGGCCCTCGAGCAGTACTTC
CASSQSVGQALEQYF
>TRBV29-1|-|-|TRBJ2-7
TGCAGCGTCCAGACCCAGGGTCTCTCCTACGAGCAGTACTTC
CSVQTQGLSYEQYF
>TRBV2|-|-|TRBJ1-2
TGTGCCAGCAGTGGTGGCAGGGTTGGTGGCTACACCTTC
CASSGGRVGGYTF
>TRBV7-9|-|-|TRBJ2-2
TGTGCCAGCAGCCGGGTGCAGAACACCGGGGAGCTGTTTTTT
CASSRVQNTGELFF
>TRBV3-1/TRBV3-2|-|TRBD2|TRBJ2-3
TGTGCCAGCAGCCTTAGCGGGGGGGCTACCGATACGCAGTATTTT
CASSLSGGATDTQYF
>TRBV2|few|TRBD1|TRBJ1-5
TGTGCCAGCAGCCGCAGGACAGGGGGTGATTATTCCCAGCATTTT
CASSRRTGGDYSQHF
>TRBV9|-|-|TRBJ1-6
TGTGCCAGCAGCCCCGGGGGGAACTCCTATAATTCACCCCTCCACTTT
CASSPGGNSYNSPLHF
>TRBV14|-|-|TRBJ2-1
TGTGCCAGCAGCCAATTGTGGGGGGGCGCCTACAATGAGCAGTTCTTC
CASSQLWGGAYNEQFF
>TRBV11-3|-|-|TRBJ2-2
TGTGCCACCAAGGACACCGCGGGGACCGGGGAGCTGTTTTTT
CATKDTAGTGELFF
>TRBV19|-|TRBD1|TRBJ2-5
TGTGCCAGTAGTATCGCGGGACAGGGGGCTGAGACCCAGTACTTC
CASSIAGQGAETQYF